The sequence of this T cell receptor (beta chain) was determined in a study of blood T cell repertoires in COVID-19. Study-wide background: Sites across the United States, Italy and Spain contributed samples from acute and convalescent COVID-19.

Trimming removed 2 bases at V and 4 bases at J, with 6 bases between. Germline CDR1 is KGHSH and CDR2 is LQKENI. The CDR3 loop spans 12 amino acids. The table came from immunoSEQ multiplex PCR; TCRdb's copy has only in-frame clones and leaves some out. Of about 170,000 clones listed, about 93% are singletons. Material: peripheral blood. The J gene is TRBJ2-7, the V gene TRBV18; TRBD1 is a possible D gene (6 bases). The TCR was taken from a woman between 50 and 59 years old with acute or convalescent COVID-19. DNA for the CDR3: TGTGCCAGCTCACCAGGACAGTACGAGCAGTACTTC. Translation: CASSPGQYEQYF.